The T cell receptor beta chain described here comes from a study of molecular identifiers for immune sequencing clone quantification. TCRdb re-analysed the PCR reads in MiXCR, keeping a single row per CDR3 protein. The sample lists about 500,000 distinct CDR3 sequences, less than 30% seen once, with around 0.76% in the top ten. This CDR3 is 13 amino acids long. V lost 3 bases and J 4 bases, leaving 10 bases between the germline ends. Sequencing was done on a sample of naive CD8+ T cells from blood, with Jurkat cell RNA spiked in. Noted subset: FACS-sorted CD8+CD4-CCR7+CD45RA+ naive T cells. This sequence joins TRBV23-1 and TRBJ2-7; possible D gene TRBD1, 5 bases. TRBV23-1 is classed as an ORF, of uncertain function. This TCR derives from a human donor in good health. Some libraries in this study had Jurkat cell RNA spiked in. CDR3 nucleotide sequence: TGCGCCAGCAGTCATGCCCACAGGTACGAGCAGTACTTC. Its translation: CASSHAHRYEQYF.